The 18 T cell receptor beta chains below were found in one sample sequenced in a study of blood T cell repertoires in COVID-19. Profiling relied on immunoSEQ multiplex PCR, and the TCRdb table lists in-frame clones only, not all of them. Of 150,000 to 200,000 clones detected, approximately 90% appear once; the ten largest clones hold approximately 4%. Sequencing input: peripheral blood. These receptors all stem from a human donor in a cohort sampled during active COVID-19.

The rearrangement links TRBV10-2 to TRBJ2-7, with a possible D match to TRBD2 (5 bases). The CDR3 is made up of 19 amino acids. The V and J ends lost 0 bases and 0 bases respectively, with 21 bases between them. From germline, CDR1 is WSHSY and CDR2 SAAADI. The CDR3 reads CASSESSTWPGYNSYEQYF. The CDR3 bases are TGCGCCAGCAGTGAGTCCTCGACATGGCCGGGATATAACTCCTACGAGCAGTACTTC.

The chain couples TRBV3-1 (or the pseudogene TRBV3-2) to TRBJ1-5, with D unresolved. The germline gives CDR1 LGHDT, CDR2 YNNKEL (reference sequence). V was shortened by 1 base and J by 0 bases, with 7 bases between the two germline ends. This CDR3 has 15 amino acids. CDR3 bases: TGTGCCAGCAGCCAAGGACTATATAGCAATCAGCCCCAGCATTTT. It encodes CASSQGLYSNQPQHF.

The chain recombines TRBV2 with TRBJ2-1; TRBD2 agrees at 9 bases. Germline V gene lookup returns CDR1 SNHLY and CDR2 FYNNEI. V lost 4 bases, J lost 13 bases, and 11 bases stayed unmatched. The CDR3 spans 14 residues. The CDR3 protein is CASSGTSEQDVQFF. The CDR3 coding sequence is TGTGCCAGCAGTGGGACTAGCGAACAAGACGTTCAGTTCTTC. Full variable domain (remainder filled in from reference TRBV2 and TRBJ2-1): EPEVTQTPSHQVTQMGQEVILRCVPISNHLYFYWYRQILGQKVEFLVSFYNNEISEKSEIFDDQFSVERPDGSNFTLKIRSTKLEDSAMYFCASSGTSEQDVQFFGPGTRLTVL.

This chain connects TRBV7-2 to TRBJ2-5; 12 positions match TRBD2. Germline assignment: CDR1 SGHTA and CDR2 FQGNSA. This CDR3 spans 17 amino acids. V trimming: 1 base; J trimming: 5 bases; junction bases outside the gene matches: 8. In nucleotides, the CDR3 is TGTGCCAGCAGCTTAGTCTCTAGCGGGAGGGCCAGGGAGACCCAGTACTTC. Translation gives CASSLVSSGRARETQYF.

The J gene is TRBJ2-2, the V gene TRBV5-1; D gene ambiguous. This CDR3 region has 16 residues. Germline V gene data show CDR1 as SGHRS and CDR2 as YFSETQ. The V end lost 0 bases, the J end lost 0 bases, and 9 bases lay between the germline ends. The CDR3 nucleotides are TGCGCCAGCAGCTTGGAACCACTGCCGAACACCGGGGAGCTGTTTTTT. It codes for CASSLEPLPNTGELFF.

The rearrangement uses TRBV5-4 and TRBJ2-1; 10 bases are shared with TRBD1. The CDR3 is 16 residues long. J gave up 6 bases and V 4 bases, and 10 bases lay outside the gene matches. Germline V gives CDR1 SGHNT, CDR2 YYREEE (reference sequence). DNA for the CDR3: TGTGCCAGCAGCCTGGGCCCGGGACAGGGGCTCAATGAGCAGTTCTTC. Protein sequence: CASSLGPGQGLNEQFF.

This clone was seen only once. V gene TRBV7-4 combines with J gene TRBJ2-7, with 7 bases matching TRBD1. V trimming: 11 bases; J trimming: 1 base; junction bases outside the gene matches: 5. The CDR3 totals 12 residues. Germline CDR1 and CDR2: SGHVT and SQSDAQ. The CDR3 region has the DNA TGTGCCGGAAACAGGGGATCCTACGAGCAGTACTTC. Translated, it gives CAGNRGSYEQYF.

V is TRBV19 and J is TRBJ2-6; tentative D call: TRBD1 (6 bases). The CDR3 contains 18 residues. Germline V gene data show CDR1 as LNHDA and CDR2 as SQIVND (reference sequence). Trimming took off 5 bases at V and 4 bases at J, with 21 bases between the two ends. CDR3 amino acids: CASSLQTGGRVGANVLTF. Here the CDR3 DNA reads TGTGCCAGTAGTCTCCAGACAGGCGGCCGTGTAGGGGCCAACGTCCTGACTTTC.

CDR3 DNA sequence: TGTGCCAGCAGCCTGAATCTGGGACTAGCGGAAGTAAGAGACAATGAGCAGTTCTTC. This gives the protein CASSLNLGLAEVRDNEQFF. The chain recombines TRBV7-2 with TRBJ2-1; 11 nucleotides agree with TRBD2. The V gene end was trimmed by 5 bases and the J gene end by 5 bases; junction bases not matched to a gene: 17. The CDR3 runs to 19 residues. Germline lookup yields CDR1 SGHTA and CDR2 FQGNSA.

V usage is TRBV29-1 and J usage is TRBJ1-3, with D uncertain. The CDR3 is 12 amino acids. Deletions cut 5 bases from V and 0 bases from J, with 5 bases between. CDR1 is SQVTM and CDR2 is ANQGSEA in the germline V gene. The CDR3 nucleotides are TGCAGCGTTTGGAGCTCTGGAAACACCATATATTTT. Amino acids: CSVWSSGNTIYF.

This clone has just one count. This sequence joins TRBV7-2 and TRBJ2-5; 11 bases are a match to TRBD2. This CDR3 contains 14 residues. CDR1 SGHTA and CDR2 FQGNSA come from the germline V gene. Losses at the gene ends were 11 bases for V and 4 bases for J; bases not matched to a gene: 9. CDR3 DNA sequence: TGTGCCGAGAACCCGCTAGCGGGAGGAGAGACCCAGTACTTC. Protein: CAENPLAGGETQYF. Looking up the rest from reference TRBV7-2 and TRBJ2-5 gives the full variable domain: GAGVSQSPSNKVTEKGKDVELRCDPISGHTALYWYRQSLGQGLEFLIYFQGNSAPDKSGLPSDRFSAERTGGSVSTLTIQRTQQEDSAVYLCAENPLAGGETQYFGPGTRLLVL.

J is TRBJ1-5 and V is TRBV19, with TRBD1 identical over 8 bases. The V segment lost 3 bases and the J segment 6 bases; nucleotides outside the gene matches: 7. Germline CDR1 and CDR2: LNHDA and SQIVND (reference sequence). This CDR3 region has 15 residues. CDR3: CASSIGTGGGQPQHF. CDR3 coding DNA: TGTGCCAGTAGTATTGGGACAGGAGGTGGTCAGCCCCAGCATTTT. The full variable domain, its missing parts supplied by reference TRBV19 and TRBJ1-5, is DGGITQSPKYLFRKEGQNVTLSCEQNLNHDAMYWYRQDPGQGLRLIYYSQIVNDFQKGDIAEGYSVSREKKESFPLTVTSAQKNPTAFYLCASSIGTGGGQPQHFGDGTRLSIL.

The chain is built from TRBV5-6 and TRBJ2-3; 7 bases are shared with TRBD2. V was clipped by 4 bases and J by 2 bases; unmatched bases: 7. Germline V gene sequence: CDR1 SGHDT, CDR2 YYEEEE. The CDR3 is 15 residues long. CDR3 coding DNA: TGTGCCAGCAGCCGCGGGAGTCTCTCCACAGATACGCAGTATTTT. This encodes CASSRGSLSTDTQYF.

The chain is built from TRBV4-3 and TRBJ1-1, with a possible D match to TRBD1 (5 bases). Looked up from germline, CDR1 is LGHNA and CDR2 is YSLEER. V lost 0 bases, J lost 4 bases, and 12 bases lay in between. The CDR3 consists of 15 residues. In DNA, the CDR3 is TGCGCCAGCAGCCAAGAGTGGAGGGGTCCCACTGAAGCTTTCTTT. It codes for CASSQEWRGPTEAFF.

The chain recombines TRBV11-2 with TRBJ2-7; 7 bases agree with TRBD2. CDR1 is SGHAT, CDR2 FQNNGV, per germline. This CDR3 spans 15 amino acids. The V segment lost 1 base and the J segment 5 bases; nucleotides outside the gene matches: 8. The CDR3 coding sequence is TGTGCCAGCAGCTTAGGAGTGGGAGGGCTCAACGAGCAGTACTTC. The encoded protein is CASSLGVGGLNEQYF. The full variable domain, its missing parts supplied by reference TRBV11-2 and TRBJ2-7, is EAGVAQSPRYKIIEKRQSVAFWCNPISGHATLYWYQQILGQGPKLLIQFQNNGVVDDSQLPKDRFSAERLKGVDSTLKIQPAKLEDSAVYLCASSLGVGGLNEQYFGPGTRLTVT.

The chain combines TRBV3-1 (or the pseudogene TRBV3-2) with TRBJ1-5; TRBD1 is a possible D gene (6 bases). Per the germline V gene, CDR1 is LGHDT and CDR2 is YNNKEL (reference sequence). V shed 4 bases and J shed 5 bases, with 12 bases lying between them. The CDR3 has 14 residues. The CDR3, as DNA: TGTGCCAGCAGCCTTGGGGCAGGGGATCAGCCCCAGCATTTT. Its translation is CASSLGAGDQPQHF.

The genes are TRBV28 and TRBJ2-7, with 8 bases identical to TRBD2. Looked up from germline, CDR1 is MDHEN and CDR2 is SYDVKM. V was clipped by 5 bases and J by 1 base; unmatched bases: 10. The CDR3 is 16 residues long. The CDR3 loop is CASSPPPGTSSYEQYF. In DNA, the CDR3 is TGTGCCAGCAGTCCTCCCCCCGGGACTAGTTCCTACGAGCAGTACTTC.

The gene calls are TRBV5-1 and TRBJ2-5; D gene unclear. CDR1 SGHRS and CDR2 YFSETQ come from the germline V gene. The CDR3 covers 13 residues. V was shortened by 4 bases and J by 1 base, with 8 bases between the two germline ends. The CDR3 reads CASSQFPQETQYF. CDR3 coding DNA: TGCGCCAGCAGCCAGTTTCCCCAAGAGACCCAGTACTTC.